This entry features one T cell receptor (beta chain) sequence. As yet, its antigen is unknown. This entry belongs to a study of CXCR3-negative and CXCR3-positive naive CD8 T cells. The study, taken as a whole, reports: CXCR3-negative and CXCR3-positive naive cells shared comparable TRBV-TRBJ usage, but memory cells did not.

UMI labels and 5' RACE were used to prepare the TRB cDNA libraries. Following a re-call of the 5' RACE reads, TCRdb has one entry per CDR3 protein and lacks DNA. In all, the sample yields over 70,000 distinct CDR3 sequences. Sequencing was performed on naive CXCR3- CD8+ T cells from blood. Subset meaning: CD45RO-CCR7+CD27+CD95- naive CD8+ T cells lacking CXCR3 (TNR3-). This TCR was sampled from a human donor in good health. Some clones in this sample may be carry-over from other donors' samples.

CDR3 sequence reads: CASNPGGFETQYF. The chain combines TRBV7-2 with TRBJ2-5; the D gene TCRdb calls, TRBD1, cannot be checked with no DNA. CDR1 is SGHTA, CDR2 FQGNSA, per germline. The CDR3 extends over 13 amino acids.